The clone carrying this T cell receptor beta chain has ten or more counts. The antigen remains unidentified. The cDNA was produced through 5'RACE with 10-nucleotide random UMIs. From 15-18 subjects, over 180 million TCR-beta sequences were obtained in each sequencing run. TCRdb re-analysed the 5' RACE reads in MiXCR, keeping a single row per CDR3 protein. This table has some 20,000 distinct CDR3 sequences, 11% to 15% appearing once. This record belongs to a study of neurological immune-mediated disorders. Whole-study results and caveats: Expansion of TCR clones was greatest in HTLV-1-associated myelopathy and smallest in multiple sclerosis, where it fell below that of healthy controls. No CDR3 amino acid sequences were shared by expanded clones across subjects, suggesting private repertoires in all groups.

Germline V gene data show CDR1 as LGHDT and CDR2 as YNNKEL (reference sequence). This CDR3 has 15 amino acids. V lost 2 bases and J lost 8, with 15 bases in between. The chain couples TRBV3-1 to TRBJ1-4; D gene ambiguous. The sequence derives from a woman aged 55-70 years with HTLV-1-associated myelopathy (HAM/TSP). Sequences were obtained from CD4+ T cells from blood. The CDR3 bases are TGTGCCAGCAGCCAAAACATTCTGGATGGAGAAAAACTGTTTTTT. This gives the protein CASSQNILDGEKLFF.